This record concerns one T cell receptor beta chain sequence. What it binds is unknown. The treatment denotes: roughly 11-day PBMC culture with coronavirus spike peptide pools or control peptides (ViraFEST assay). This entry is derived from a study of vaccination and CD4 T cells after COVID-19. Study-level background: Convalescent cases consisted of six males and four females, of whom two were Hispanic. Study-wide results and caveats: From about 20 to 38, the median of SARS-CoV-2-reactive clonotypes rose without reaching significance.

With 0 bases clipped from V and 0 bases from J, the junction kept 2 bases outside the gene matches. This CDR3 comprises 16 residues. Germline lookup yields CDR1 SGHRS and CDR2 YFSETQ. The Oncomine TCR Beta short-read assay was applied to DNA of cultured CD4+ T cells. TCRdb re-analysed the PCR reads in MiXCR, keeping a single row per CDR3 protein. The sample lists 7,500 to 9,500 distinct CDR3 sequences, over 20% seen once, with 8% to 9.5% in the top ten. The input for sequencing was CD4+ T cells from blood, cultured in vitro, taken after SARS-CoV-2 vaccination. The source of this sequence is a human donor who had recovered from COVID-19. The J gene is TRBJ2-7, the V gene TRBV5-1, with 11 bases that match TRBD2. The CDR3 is CASSLGGTSGSYEQYF. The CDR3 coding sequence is TGCGCCAGCAGCTTGGGTGGGACTAGCGGCTCCTACGAGCAGTACTTC.